This is a list of T cell receptor beta chains from one sample in a study of shared clonotypes between healthy human individuals. Method: immunoSEQ multiplex PCR; TCRdb's copy keeps in-frame clones and lacks some. The repertoire holds approximately 720,000 clones, less than 80% seen once, with 1.5% to 2% in the top ten. The sequencing input was memory CD4+ T cells sorted from blood. These TCRs come from a woman in her twenties or thirties in good health. Both conserved end residues are part of each CDR3. A D gene is named only where the DNA matches it firmly. Clone size is given for some rows only: seen once, a few or many times, or a class if the clone is expanded.

D gene,clone size,J gene,CDR3 length,V gene,CDR3 protein,CDR3 DNA
.,once,TRBJ2-4,18,TRBV19,CASSRALGFLLAKNIQYF,TGTGCCAGTTCGAGGGCGTTGGGTTTTTTGCTAGCCAAAAACATTCAGTACTTC
.,.,TRBJ2-7,16,TRBV4-1,CASSPLVANGMYEQYF,TGCGCCAGCAGCCCCCTAGTAGCGAATGGGATGTACGAGCAGTACTTC
.,.,TRBJ2-1,15,TRBV15,CATSSNRNPSNEQFF,TGTGCCACCAGCAGTAATAGAAACCCAAGCAATGAGCAGTTCTTC
.,few,TRBJ2-4,16,TRBV6-1,CASSEATTGAKNIQYF,TGTGCCAGCAGTGAAGCAACTACAGGGGCCAAAAACATTCAGTACTTC
TRBD1,.,TRBJ1-1,12,TRBV6-6,CASRTGGTEAFF,TGTGCCAGCAGGACAGGGGGGACTGAAGCTTTCTTT
.,.,TRBJ2-3,14,TRBV4-1,CASSQSGSTDTQYF,TGCGCCAGCAGCCAGTCCGGTAGCACAGATACGCAGTATTTT
TRBD2,.,TRBJ2-5,12,TRBV5-1,CASSRGEETQYF,TGCGCCAGCAGTCGGGGGGAAGAGACCCAGTACTTC
TRBD1,once,TRBJ1-2,13,TRBV7-6,CASSGTDRYGYTF,TGTGCCAGCAGCGGGACAGACCGTTATGGCTACACCTTC
TRBD1,many,TRBJ1-2,14,TRBV19,CASSPGQGPYGYTF,TGTGCCAGTAGTCCGGGACAGGGTCCTTATGGCTACACCTTC
.,.,TRBJ2-7,12,TRBV14,CASSQQGVEQYF,TGTGCCAGCAGCCAGCAGGGTGTCGAGCAGTACTTC
.,.,TRBJ2-5,17,TRBV27,CASSFEGAHRKQETQYF,TGTGCCAGCAGTTTTGAGGGCGCCCACAGGAAACAAGAGACCCAGTACTTC
.,.,TRBJ2-4,19,TRBV7-8,CASSLFWAGSGAAKNIQYF,TGTGCCAGCAGCTTATTTTGGGCGGGATCAGGGGCGGCCAAAAACATTCAGTACTTC
TRBD1,.,TRBJ2-7,16,TRBV11-2,CASSPLPGTVPREQYF,TGTGCCAGCAGCCCGCTGCCCGGGACAGTCCCAAGGGAGCAGTACTTC
.,.,TRBJ2-5,14,TRBV21-1,CASSKKGRRVTQYF,TGTGCCAGCAGCAAAAAAGGCCGGAGGGTGACCCAGTACTTC
.,.,TRBJ1-5,15,TRBV30,CAWSGGQTRNQPQHF,TGTGCCTGGAGTGGCGGACAGACGCGCAATCAGCCCCAGCATTTT
.,once,TRBJ1-3,14,TRBV7-9,CASSLVASGNTIYF,TGTGCCAGCAGCTTAGTCGCTTCTGGAAACACCATATATTTT
.,few,TRBJ1-5,13,TRBV19,CASSIANNQPQHF,TGTGCCAGTAGTATAGCGAACAATCAGCCCCAGCATTTT
.,many,TRBJ2-5,10,TRBV20-1,CSAREETQYF,TGCAGTGCTAGAGAGGAGACCCAGTACTTC
TRBD1,.,TRBJ2-2,15,TRBV5-1,CASSSGTGDTGELFF,TGCGCCAGCAGCTCCGGGACAGGGGACACCGGGGAGCTGTTTTTT
.,.,TRBJ2-7,16,TRBV7-3,CASSLISYVMSYEQYF,TGTGCCAGCAGCTTAATATCATACGTGATGAGCTACGAGCAGTACTTC
.,.,TRBJ2-3,14,TRBV10-3,CAISGSSGTDTQYF,TGTGCCATCAGTGGTTCTAGCGGCACAGATACGCAGTATTTT
TRBD1,.,TRBJ1-3,16,TRBV4-2,CASSLTGTGEGNTIYF,TGTGCCAGCAGCCTCACCGGGACAGGGGAGGGAAACACCATATATTTT
TRBD1,.,TRBJ1-5,15,TRBV5-1,CASSLAPGGNQPQHF,TGCGCCAGCAGCTTGGCACCAGGGGGTAATCAGCCCCAGCATTTT
TRBD1,.,TRBJ1-1,13,TRBV7-3,CASSLRTGEEAFF,TGTGCCAGCAGCTTAAGGACAGGTGAAGAAGCTTTCTTT
.,.,TRBJ2-7,15,TRBV19,CASSISVRISHEQYF,TGTGCCAGTAGTATCTCGGTCCGGATTTCCCACGAGCAGTACTTC
TRBD1,.,TRBJ1-3,18,TRBV11-2,CASSSPKQGIEPGNTIYF,TGTGCCAGCAGCTCCCCAAAACAGGGGATTGAGCCTGGAAACACCATATATTTT